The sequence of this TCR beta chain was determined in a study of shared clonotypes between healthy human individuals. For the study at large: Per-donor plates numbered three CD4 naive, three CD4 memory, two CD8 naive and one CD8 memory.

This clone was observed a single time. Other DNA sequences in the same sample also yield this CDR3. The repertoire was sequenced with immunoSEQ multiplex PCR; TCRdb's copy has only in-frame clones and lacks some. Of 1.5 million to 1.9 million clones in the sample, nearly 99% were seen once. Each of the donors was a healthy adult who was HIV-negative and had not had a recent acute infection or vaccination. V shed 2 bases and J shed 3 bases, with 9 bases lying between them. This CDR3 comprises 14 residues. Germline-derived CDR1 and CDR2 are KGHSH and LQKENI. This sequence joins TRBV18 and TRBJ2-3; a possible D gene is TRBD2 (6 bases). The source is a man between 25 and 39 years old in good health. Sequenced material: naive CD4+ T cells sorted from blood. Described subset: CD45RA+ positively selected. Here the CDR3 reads CASSPGGGTDTQYF. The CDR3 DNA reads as TGTGCCAGCTCACCAGGAGGAGGGACAGATACGCAGTATTTT.